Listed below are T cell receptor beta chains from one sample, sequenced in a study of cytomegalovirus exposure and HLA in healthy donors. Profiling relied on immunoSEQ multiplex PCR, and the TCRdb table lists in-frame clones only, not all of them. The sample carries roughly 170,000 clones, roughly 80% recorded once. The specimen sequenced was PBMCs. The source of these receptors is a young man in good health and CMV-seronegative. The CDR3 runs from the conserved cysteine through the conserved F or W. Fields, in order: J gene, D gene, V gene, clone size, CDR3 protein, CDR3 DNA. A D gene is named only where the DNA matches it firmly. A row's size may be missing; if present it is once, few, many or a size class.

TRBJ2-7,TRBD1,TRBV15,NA,CATSRDGGTGALSGQYF,TGTGCCACCAGCAGAGATGGAGGGACAGGAGCACTTTCAGGGCAGTACTTC
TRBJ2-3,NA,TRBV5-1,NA,CASKSLASSDTQYF,TGCGCCAGCAAGAGTCTAGCGTCATCAGATACGCAGTATTTT
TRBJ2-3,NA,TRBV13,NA,CASRSSGESTDTQYF,TGTGCCAGCAGGAGCTCAGGGGAGAGCACAGATACGCAGTATTTT
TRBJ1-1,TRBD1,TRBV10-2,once,CASRGSVFRGLTEAFF,TGCGCCAGCAGGGGATCAGTATTCAGGGGGCTTACTGAAGCTTTCTTT
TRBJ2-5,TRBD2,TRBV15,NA,CATSRDRLAETQYF,TGTGCCACCAGCAGAGATCGACTAGCGGAGACCCAGTACTTC
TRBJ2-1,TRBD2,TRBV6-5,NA,CASTPPGLAYNEQFF,TGTGCCAGCACTCCGCCGGGACTAGCTTATAATGAGCAGTTCTTC
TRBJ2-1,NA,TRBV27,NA,CASSGGNAEYEQFF,TGTGCCAGCAGCGGAGGGAACGCCGAATATGAGCAGTTCTTC
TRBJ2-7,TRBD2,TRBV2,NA,CASSENGRPSYEQYF,TGTGCCAGCAGTGAAAACGGGAGGCCCTCCTACGAGCAGTACTTC
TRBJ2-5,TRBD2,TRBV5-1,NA,CASSLGPILAGSQETQYF,TGCGCCAGCAGCTTAGGTCCCATACTAGCGGGGAGCCAAGAGACCCAGTACTTC
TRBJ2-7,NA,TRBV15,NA,CATSRVRQGGYEQYF,TGTGCCACCAGCAGAGTACGGCAGGGGGGCTACGAGCAGTACTTC
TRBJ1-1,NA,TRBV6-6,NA,CASGQVPDTEAFF,TGTGCCAGCGGTCAGGTCCCTGACACTGAAGCTTTCTTT
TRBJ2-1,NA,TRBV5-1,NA,CASAGLLGNEQFF,TGCGCCAGTGCTGGGCTTTTGGGCAATGAGCAGTTCTTC
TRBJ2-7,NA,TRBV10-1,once,CASSELAGRTYEQYF,TGCGCCAGCAGTGAATTGGCGGGGAGAACCTACGAGCAGTACTTC
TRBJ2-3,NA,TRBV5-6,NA,CASSFQSTDTQYF,TGTGCCAGCAGCTTTCAGAGCACAGATACGCAGTATTTT
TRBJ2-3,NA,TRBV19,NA,CASSRPDGVIGTQYF,TGTGCCAGTAGCCGGCCCGACGGGGTCATAGGTACGCAGTATTTT
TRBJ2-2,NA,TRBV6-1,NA,CASSENGEGELFF,TGTGCCAGCAGTGAAAACGGGGAGGGGGAGCTGTTTTTT
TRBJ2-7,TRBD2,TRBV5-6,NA,CASGAGAYEQYF,TGTGCCAGCGGAGCGGGAGCCTACGAGCAGTACTTC
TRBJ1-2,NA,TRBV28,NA,CAGSLRRNYGYTF,TGTGCCGGCAGTTTGCGGAGAAACTATGGCTACACCTTC
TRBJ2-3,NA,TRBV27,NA,CASSFRGYTDTQYF,TGTGCCAGCAGTTTTAGGGGGTACACAGATACGCAGTATTTT
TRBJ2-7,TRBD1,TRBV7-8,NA,CASSRQGYEQYF,TGTGCCAGCAGTCGACAGGGCTACGAGCAGTACTTC
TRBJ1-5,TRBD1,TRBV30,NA,CAWTGGEGKRSRDQPQHF,TGTGCCTGGACAGGGGGCGAGGGTAAGAGGTCGCGGGATCAGCCCCAGCATTTT
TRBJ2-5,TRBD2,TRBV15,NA,CATSSDTTGLAEETQYF,TGTGCCACCAGCAGTGATACGACGGGACTAGCGGAAGAGACCCAGTACTTC
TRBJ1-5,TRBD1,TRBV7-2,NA,CASSIWTGGNQPQHF,TGTGCCAGCAGCATCTGGACAGGGGGCAATCAGCCCCAGCATTTT
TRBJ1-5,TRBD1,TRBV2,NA,CASSPRQGNEPQHF,TGTGCCAGCAGTCCAAGACAGGGCAATGAGCCCCAGCATTTT
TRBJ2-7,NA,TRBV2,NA,CASSEGQGAYEQYF,TGTGCCAGCAGTGAAGGACAAGGGGCCTACGAGCAGTACTTC
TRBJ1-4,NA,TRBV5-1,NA,CASRPNPDRNEKLFF,TGCGCCAGCAGACCAAACCCAGACAGGAATGAAAAACTGTTTTTT
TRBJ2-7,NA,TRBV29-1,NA,CSVKGDEQYF,TGCAGCGTTAAGGGGGACGAGCAGTACTTC
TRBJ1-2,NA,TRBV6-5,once,CASSYSARGANYGYTF,TGTGCCAGCAGTTACTCCGCGCGGGGTGCTAACTATGGCTACACCTTC
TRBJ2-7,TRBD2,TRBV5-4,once,CASSTGLAGWYEQYF,TGTGCCAGCAGCACGGGACTAGCGGGGTGGTACGAGCAGTACTTC
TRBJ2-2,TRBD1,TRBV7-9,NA,CASSFANRGAGELFF,TGTGCCAGCAGCTTTGCAAACAGGGGCGCCGGGGAGCTGTTTTTT
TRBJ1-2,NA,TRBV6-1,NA,CASRQTDYYGYTF,TGTGCCAGCAGACAAACAGATTACTATGGCTACACCTTC
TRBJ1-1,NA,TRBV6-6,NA,CASTPTAPLMNTEAFF,TGTGCCAGCACCCCGACAGCCCCCTTAATGAACACTGAAGCTTTCTTT